This T cell receptor beta chain comes out of a study of Ad26.COV2.S vaccination and SARS-CoV-2 variants. Treatment described: some 19 received Ad26.COV2.S at low or high dose, single or two shots; roughly 5 received placebo; per-sample allocation not given. Samples analyzed were those drawn on day 63 after the first vaccine or placebo injection. Clones were sequenced by immunoSEQ multiplex PCR, and TCRdb holds only the in-frame ones, with some missing. The table lists hundreds of thousands of clones, around 90% of them singletons. From germline, CDR1 is GTSNPN and CDR2 SVGIG (reference sequence). J lost 0 bases, V lost 3 bases, and 7 bases had no gene match. The CDR3 has 15 residues.

The V and J genes are TRBV30 and TRBJ1-2, with 7 bases that match TRBD1. Sequencing was performed on peripheral blood, taken in a trial of Ad26.COV2.S vaccine versus placebo. The receptor comes from a person aged 18-60 years who received the Ad26.COV2.S COVID-19 vaccine or a placebo. Written as DNA, the CDR3 is TGTGCCTGGAGGGATATTGGGACAGCTAACTATGGCTACACCTTC. Its protein is CAWRDIGTANYGYTF.